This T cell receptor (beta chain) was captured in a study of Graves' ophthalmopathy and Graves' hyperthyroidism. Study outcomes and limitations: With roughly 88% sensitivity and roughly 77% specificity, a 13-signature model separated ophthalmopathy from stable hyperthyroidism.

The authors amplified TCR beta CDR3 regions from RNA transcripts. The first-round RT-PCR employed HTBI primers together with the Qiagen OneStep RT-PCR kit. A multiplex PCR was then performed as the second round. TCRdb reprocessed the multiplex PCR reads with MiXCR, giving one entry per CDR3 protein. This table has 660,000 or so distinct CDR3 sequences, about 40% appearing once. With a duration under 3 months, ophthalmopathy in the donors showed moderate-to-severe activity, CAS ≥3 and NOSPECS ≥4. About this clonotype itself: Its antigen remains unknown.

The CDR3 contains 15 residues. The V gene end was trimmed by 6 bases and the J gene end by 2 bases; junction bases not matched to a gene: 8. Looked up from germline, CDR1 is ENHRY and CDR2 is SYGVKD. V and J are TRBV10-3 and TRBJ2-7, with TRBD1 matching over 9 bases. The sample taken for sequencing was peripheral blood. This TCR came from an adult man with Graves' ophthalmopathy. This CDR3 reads CAIRPTGTGPYEQYF. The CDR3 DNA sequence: TGTGCCATCAGACCCACCGGGACAGGGCCCTACGAGCAGTACTTC.